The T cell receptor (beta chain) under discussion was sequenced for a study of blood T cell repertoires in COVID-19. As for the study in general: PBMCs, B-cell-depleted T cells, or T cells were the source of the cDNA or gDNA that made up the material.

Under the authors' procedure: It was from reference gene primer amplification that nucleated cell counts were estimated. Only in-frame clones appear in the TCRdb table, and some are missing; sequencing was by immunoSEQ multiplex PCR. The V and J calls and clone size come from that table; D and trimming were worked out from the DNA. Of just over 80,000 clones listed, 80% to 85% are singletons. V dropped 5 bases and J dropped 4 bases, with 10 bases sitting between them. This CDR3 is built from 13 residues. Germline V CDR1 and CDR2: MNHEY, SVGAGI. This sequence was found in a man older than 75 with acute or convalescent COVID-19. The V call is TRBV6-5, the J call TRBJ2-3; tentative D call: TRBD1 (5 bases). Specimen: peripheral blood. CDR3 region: CASSHRRADTQYF. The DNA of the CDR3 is TGTGCCAGCAGTCACCGCAGGGCAGATACGCAGTATTTT.